This TCR beta chain was identified during a study of memory CD4+ T cells and cytomegalovirus serostatus. This CDR3 is 14 amino acids long. V lost 6 bases, J lost 4 bases, and 15 bases lay in between. Germline V gives CDR1 MDHEN, CDR2 SYDVKM. Single viable CD3+CD4+CD8-CD45RO+ cells were sorted as the memory CD4+ T cells. Profiled with immunoSEQ multiplex PCR; TCRdb holds only in-frame clones, not every one. The repertoire holds under 70,000 clones, with roughly 81% as singletons. Study results and limitations: About 40% of the roughly 160 known CMV-associated TCRbeta sequences appeared in CD4+ memory.

In this sample, this clone turned up once. What it recognizes is unknown. This receptor was taken from an adult in good health and CMV-seronegative. The chain joins TRBV28 to TRBJ1-1; D gene ambiguous. The sequencing sample was made of memory CD4+ T cells from blood. This CDR3 is CASSNLGEITEAFF. The CDR3, as DNA: TGTGCCAGCAGCAACCTTGGGGAGATCACTGAAGCTTTCTTT.